The next 17 T cell receptor beta chains were all read from a single sample in a study of T cells in Graves' hyperthyroidism and ophthalmopathy. TCR beta CDR3 regions were amplified from RNA transcripts. The study used the HTBI primer set for a first-round RT-PCR of the TCR CDR3. A single record per CDR3 protein comes from TCRdb applying MiXCR to the multiplex PCR reads. The repertoire has more than 650,000 distinct CDR3 sequences, 11% to 15% of them found once; the top ten carry about 10%. Material: blood. These receptors all come from a woman aged 18-29 years with Graves' hyperthyroidism.

The genes are TRBV20-1 and TRBJ2-7; 7 positions match TRBD1. The CDR3 has 13 residues. Germline V gene lookup returns CDR1 DFQATT and CDR2 SNEGSKA (reference sequence). V lost 6 bases and J lost 0; bases outside the gene matches: 5. CDR3 in amino acids: CSAPRQGSYEQYF. The DNA for the CDR3 is TGCAGTGCCCCTAGACAGGGCTCCTACGAGCAGTACTTC.

This clonotype was detected ten times or more. V and J are TRBV19 and TRBJ1-1; a weak D match, TRBD1 (5 bases). In germline, CDR1 is LNHDA, CDR2 SQIVND (reference sequence). Trimming shortened V by 5 bases and J by 6 bases, and 22 bases separated the two germline ends. The CDR3 length is 16 residues. CDR3: CASSLSSGRWGAEAFF. The CDR3 DNA reads as TGTGCCAGTAGTCTCTCCTCGGGACGGTGGGGGGCTGAAGCTTTCTTT. Supplemented by reference TRBV19 and TRBJ1-1, the full variable domain reads DGGITQSPKYLFRKEGQNVTLSCEQNLNHDAMYWYRQDPGQGLRLIYYSQIVNDFQKGDIAEGYSVSREKKESFPLTVTSAQKNPTAFYLCASSLSSGRWGAEAFFGQGTRLTVV.

This clonotype was seen at least ten times. The chain combines TRBV7-8 with TRBJ1-2, with 7 bases identical to TRBD1. V was clipped by 5 bases and J by 5 bases; unmatched bases: 11. CDR3 length: 15 residues. Looked up from germline, CDR1 is SGHVS and CDR2 is FQNEAQ. The CDR3 bases are TGTGCCAGCAGCCTTTACCGGGACAGACAGTATGGCTACACCTTC. As protein: CASSLYRDRQYGYTF.

This clonotype has more than one count but fewer than ten. Being one base from a much bigger clone, this may be a read error. This chain connects TRBV7-6 to TRBJ2-1; possible D gene TRBD2, 5 bases. This CDR3 spans 17 amino acids. From germline, CDR1 is SGHVS and CDR2 FNYEAQ. For the CDR3, the DNA is TGTGCCAGCAGCTTACCGGCTAGCCCGAGCTCCTACAATGGGCAGTTCTTC. Translation gives CASSLPASPSSYNGQFF.

There are many counts of this clonotype. The genes are TRBV5-1 and TRBJ1-5; TRBD1 aligns across 7 bases. Germline V lookup: CDR1 SGHRS, CDR2 YFSETQ. V lost 4 bases, J lost 6 bases, and 25 bases stayed unmatched. The CDR3 is made up of 20 amino acids. CDR3 DNA: TGCGCCAGCAGCGAGAAACGGGACAGCGATTGGAAACGTCCTGTTCAGCCCCAGCATTTT. Protein sequence: CASSEKRDSDWKRPVQPQHF.

This clonotype was recorded a few times. The chain carries TRBV6-1 and TRBJ2-6; D possibly corresponds to TRBD1 (6 bases). CDR1 and CDR2 from the germline V gene are MNHNS and SASEGT. Trimming took off 5 bases at V and 0 bases at J, with 14 bases between the two ends. The CDR3 loop spans 17 amino acids. The CDR3: CASSQRQDSSGANVLTF. The CDR3 DNA reads TGTGCCAGCAGTCAAAGACAGGACTCCTCTGGGGCCAACGTCCTGACTTTC.

This clonotype has at least ten counts. The chain employs TRBV9 and TRBJ2-3, with a possible D match to TRBD1 (5 bases). Germline V gene data show CDR1 as SGDLS and CDR2 as YYNGEE. V was pared by 2 bases and J by 2 bases, with 12 bases between. The CDR3 runs 15 residues. The CDR3 DNA reads TGTGCCAGCAGCGTGGGGCCGCCGCCCACAGATACGCAGTATTTT. Its protein is CASSVGPPPTDTQYF.

This clonotype was picked up many times. V is TRBV30 and J is TRBJ1-4, with D possibly being TRBD1 (5 bases). This CDR3 is built from 15 residues. CDR1 GTSNPN and CDR2 SVGIG come from the germline V gene (reference sequence). V was shortened by 0 bases and J by 8 bases, with 16 bases between the two germline ends. CDR3 nucleotide sequence: TGTGCCTGGAGTGTTAAGGCAGGGTCGGAGGAAAAACTGTTTTTT. Translated: CAWSVKAGSEEKLFF.

This clonotype has only a few counts. The chain carries TRBV7-8 and TRBJ1-2; 8 bases are a match to TRBD1. Unmatched junction bases numbered 11, after V lost 4 bases and J lost 4 bases. CDR3 length: 16 residues. Germline values: CDR1 SGHVS, CDR2 FQNEAQ. The DNA of the CDR3 is TGTGCCAGCAGCTGGTCCGGACAGGGAGGCCCCTATGGCTACACCTTC. Protein product: CASSWSGQGGPYGYTF.

This clonotype was counted many times. J is TRBJ2-1 and V is TRBV12-3 or TRBV12-4; 11 bases align to TRBD2. CDR3 length: 13 amino acids. J gave up 9 bases and V 7 bases, and 5 bases lay outside the gene matches. The CDR3 spells CASIAGGGTEQFF. CDR3 nucleotide sequence: TGTGCCAGCATAGCGGGAGGGGGGACTGAGCAGTTCTTC.

The sample holds many counts of this clonotype. V is TRBV29-1 and J is TRBJ2-7; the D gene is possibly TRBD2 (5 bases). Germline CDR1 SQVTM, CDR2 ANQGSEA. The V gene lost 3 bases and the J gene lost 2 bases, with 11 bases spanning the gap. The CDR3 length is 13 residues. CDR3 amino acids: CSVDEGGTYEQYF. The CDR3, as DNA: TGCAGCGTTGATGAGGGCGGCACCTACGAGCAGTACTTC.

This clonotype was observed a handful of times. This chain joins TRBV27 and TRBJ2-1, with TRBD2 identical over 7 bases. There are 20 residues in the CDR3. V gave up 4 bases and J gave up 0 bases; unmatched junction bases: 18. CDR1 is MNHEY and CDR2 is SMNVEV in the germline V gene (reference sequence). CDR3 bases: TGTGCCAGCAGTTACATCGGCGCCCCGGGAGGCACAACCTCCTACAATGAGCAGTTCTTC. Its protein is CASSYIGAPGGTTSYNEQFF.

The chain uses TRBV11-3 and TRBJ2-1; 7 bases are a match to TRBD2. The CDR3 sequence is 14 residues long. V was clipped by 6 bases and J by 8 bases; unmatched bases: 10. CDR1 and CDR2 from the germline V gene are SGHNT and YENEEA. CDR3 coding DNA: TGTGCCAGCAGATGGACTAGTCCGGCGGATGAGCAGTTCTTC. As protein: CASRWTSPADEQFF.

This clonotype has ten or more counts. The chain couples TRBV7-8 to TRBJ1-4, with D unclear. Per the germline V gene, CDR1 is SGHVS and CDR2 is FQNEAQ. The CDR3 covers 17 residues. V was shortened by 4 bases and J by 0 bases, with 15 bases between the two germline ends. The CDR3 is CASSSQRHQATNEKLFF. In DNA, the CDR3 is TGTGCCAGCAGCTCCCAGCGGCACCAGGCAACTAATGAAAAACTGTTTTTT.

The chain links TRBV7-2 to TRBJ2-1; possibly TRBD2 for D (5 bases). Germline CDR1 and CDR2: SGHTA and FQGNSA. V lost 1 base and J lost 4, with 8 bases in between. This CDR3 has 14 amino acids. CDR3 coding DNA: TGTGCCAGCAGCTTAGGGGAGTGGTACAATGAGCAGTTCTTC. Translated: CASSLGEWYNEQFF.

This clonotype turned up a few times. The chain links TRBV7-3 to TRBJ2-7; TRBD1 aligns across 12 bases. Germline V gene sequence: CDR1 SGHTA, CDR2 FQGTGA. Trimming at V came to 5 bases and at J to 5 bases, leaving 13 bases not matched to a gene. CDR3 length: 17 residues. The CDR3 DNA follows: TGTGCCAGCAGCCCGTCCAAACCGGGACAGGGGGCCCACGAGCAGTACTTC. Translated: CASSPSKPGQGAHEQYF.

This clonotype was seen repeatedly, ten times or more. The chain uses TRBV11-2 and TRBJ2-2, with 8 nucleotides matching TRBD2. The ends lost 5 bases at V and 7 bases at J; junction bases unmatched: 6. The germline CDR1 and CDR2 sequences are SGHAT and FQNNGV. The CDR3 length is 14 residues. CDR3 residues: CASSERERGGELFF. In DNA form, the CDR3 reads TGTGCCAGCAGCGAGCGGGAGCGAGGCGGGGAGCTGTTTTTT.